Included here is one T cell receptor beta chain sequence, with context. The germline V gene has CDR1 MNHEY and CDR2 SMNVEV (reference sequence). V was clipped by 3 bases and J by 7 bases; unmatched bases: 6. This CDR3 is 14 amino acids long. Unique molecular identifiers featured in how the TCRbeta library was prepared. In TCRdb, the PCR reads were re-called with MiXCR into one record per CDR3 protein. The sample shows almost 400,000 distinct CDR3 sequences, about 20% of them seen only once. This sample was included in a study of T-cell reconstitution after alpha-beta-depleted transplantation in children.

The chain is built from TRBV27 and TRBJ2-1, with 7 bases matching TRBD2. Sequenced here: PBMCs from the stem cell graft donor, sampled from the stem cell graft. The clonotype originates from a human donor who donated a stem cell graft to a child with acute myeloid leukemia. Here the CDR3 DNA reads TGTGCCAGCAGTTTTTGGGGGGGGAGTAATGAGCAGTTCTTC. Translation gives CASSFWGGSNEQFF.